This T cell receptor (beta chain) was documented in a study of T-cell memory formation after mild COVID-19 (dated by TCRdb to about 2021). About the study as a whole: TCR sequence clusters from the two donors were found to be largely donor specific. Longitudinal TCRalpha and TCRbeta repertoire sequencing tracked T-cell clones expanding and contracting after mild COVID-19 in two donors. The cohort was made up of two young adult volunteers, one female and one male, who were previously healthy.

This clonotype came up a few times. The clone's antigen remains unknown. There are no base qualities to consult, and no much larger clone falls within one base. Ficoll-Paque density gradient centrifugation was the method used to isolate PBMCs. The sequencing machine was an Illumina NovaSeq 6000. cDNA libraries for TCRalpha and TCRbeta were prepared by 5'RACE using constant-segment primers, with sample barcodes and unique molecular identifiers added. RNA was extracted from every sample with Trizol reagent. Libraries were amplified in two PCR steps, with a second sample barcode and Illumina TruSeq adapters added in the second step. Libraries were sequenced on an Illumina NovaSeq with 2 x 150 bp paired-end reads. For the original study's pipeline: Reads were demultiplexed and collapsed into UMI-guided consensus sequences with migec v1.2.7. Using mixcr v2.1.11, UMI consensuses were aligned to TRA and TRB V and J templates and then assembled into clonotypes. Expanded or contracted clonotypes were those called significant by both edgeR and NoisET, with noise models trained on biological replicates. edgeR calls used a false discovery rate-adjusted p below 0.01 and a log2 fold-change threshold of 1. As an exploratory analysis of dynamics, max-normalized trajectories of the 1000 most abundant clonotypes were examined by PCA with hierarchical clustering. Separately sequenced CD4+ and CD8+ repertoires were used to assign the CD4 or CD8 phenotype of responding clones. Starting from the raw public reads, TCRdb applied fastp trimming at Q25, assembled clones with MiXCR and retained in-frame beta chains. CDR3 protein sequences are deduplicated, and each keeps its most common genes and DNA. The V and J calls shown here were made by TCRdb, not taken from the authors' results. In this sample the table shows 250,000 to 300,000 distinct CDR3 sequences, around 16% of which occur a single time. Around 23% of the sample comes from the top ten.

Looking up the germline V gene yields CDR1 SGHTA and CDR2 FQGTGA. The CDR3 holds 14 amino acids from the cysteine to the phenylalanine. CDR3 DNA only is kept here, 42 bases in frame from base 1. V is shortened by 5 bases, J by 2 bases, and the region joining them spans 7 bases. Study-wide conclusions, independent of this receptor: SARS-CoV-2 specificity of the second-wave clones peaking on day 37 was not confirmed. Balanced CD4/CD8 phenotypes were observed for clones contracting from day 15 to 85, whereas a bias towards CD4+ was observed for a second wave of clones expanding from day 15 to 37. Only a couple of mild cases were covered in the study, and larger cohorts including severe cases with pre-infection samples were considered necessary. Contracting CD4+ clones were found mainly in CM and EM memory subsets, while CD8+ clones were enriched in EMRA. Some responding clones were detected in pre-infection memory, which suggested that pre-existing cross-reactive memory T cells had joined the SARS-CoV-2 response.

The chain employs TRBV7-3 and TRBJ2-6; the D gene is perhaps TRBD2, on 5 matching bases. Specimen: PBMCs or a T cell subset sorted from them (not recorded which). This receptor was obtained from a man aged 18 to 30 who had mild COVID-19 (a few samples of this study predate the infection). The sample titles of this study are shuffled in the database, so cell type and time point are left out; the donor was told from shared clones. The nucleotide sequence is TGTGCCAGCAGCCCGACTACTGGGGCCAACGTCCTGACTTTC. The translation is CASSPTTGANVLTF.